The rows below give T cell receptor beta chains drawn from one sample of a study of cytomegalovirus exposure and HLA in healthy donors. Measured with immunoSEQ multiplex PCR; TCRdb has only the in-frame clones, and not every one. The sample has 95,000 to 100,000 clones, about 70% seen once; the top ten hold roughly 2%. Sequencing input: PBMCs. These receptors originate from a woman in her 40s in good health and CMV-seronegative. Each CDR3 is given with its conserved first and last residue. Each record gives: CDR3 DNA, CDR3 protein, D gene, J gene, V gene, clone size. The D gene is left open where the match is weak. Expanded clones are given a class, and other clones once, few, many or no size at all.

CDR3 DNA: TGTGCCAGCAGTGTAGGAGCGGATCAAGAGACCCAGTACTTC
CDR3 protein: CASSVGADQETQYF
D gene: -
J gene: TRBJ2-5
V gene: TRBV6-1
clone size: few

CDR3 DNA: TGTGCCAGTAGGGCAGGGAGGGCTAATGGCTACACCTTC
CDR3 protein: CASRAGRANGYTF
D gene: -
J gene: TRBJ1-2
V gene: TRBV19
clone size: -

CDR3 DNA: TGCAGCGTAAGAACAGGGGTCGGCAATCAGCCCCAGCATTTT
CDR3 protein: CSVRTGVGNQPQHF
D gene: TRBD1
J gene: TRBJ1-5
V gene: TRBV29-1
clone size: -

CDR3 DNA: TGCGCCAGCAGCTCGACAGGGCCCTACAATGAGCAGTTCTTC
CDR3 protein: CASSSTGPYNEQFF
D gene: TRBD1
J gene: TRBJ2-1
V gene: TRBV5-1
clone size: -

CDR3 DNA: TGTGCCAGCAGGGCACAAGAGACCCAGTACTTC
CDR3 protein: CASRAQETQYF
D gene: -
J gene: TRBJ2-5
V gene: TRBV7-2
clone size: -

CDR3 DNA: TGTGCCAGCAGCCGAGACTCGGGACTCGCGGCGGAGACCCAGTACTTC
CDR3 protein: CASSRDSGLAAETQYF
D gene: -
J gene: TRBJ2-5
V gene: TRBV11-3
clone size: -

CDR3 DNA: TGTGCCAGCAGCCAACCCTCCCCTAGGAGGCGGACCGGGGAGCTGTTTTTT
CDR3 protein: CASSQPSPRRRTGELFF
D gene: -
J gene: TRBJ2-2
V gene: TRBV4-2
clone size: -

CDR3 DNA: TGTGCCTGGAGCCCCAGGGGGTTTGGAAACACCATATATTTT
CDR3 protein: CAWSPRGFGNTIYF
D gene: TRBD1
J gene: TRBJ1-3
V gene: TRBV30
clone size: -

CDR3 DNA: TGTGCCAGCAGTACAGGACAGGGGAATAATTCACCCCTCCACTTT
CDR3 protein: CASSTGQGNNSPLHF
D gene: TRBD1
J gene: TRBJ1-6
V gene: TRBV6-5
clone size: -

CDR3 DNA: TGTGCCAGCAGCTTCATACGCGGTCTCTCCTACAATGAGCAGTTCTTC
CDR3 protein: CASSFIRGLSYNEQFF
D gene: -
J gene: TRBJ2-1
V gene: TRBV7-2
clone size: -

CDR3 DNA: TGCAGCGTTCAAACGACAGATGAAAAACTGTTTTTT
CDR3 protein: CSVQTTDEKLFF
D gene: -
J gene: TRBJ1-4
V gene: TRBV29-1
clone size: -

CDR3 DNA: TGCGCCAGCAGTGAGTCGATTCCTGCCGGCGAGCAGTACTTC
CDR3 protein: CASSESIPAGEQYF
D gene: -
J gene: TRBJ2-7
V gene: TRBV10-2
clone size: -

CDR3 DNA: TGTGCCAGAAGCTTGGAGGAGAACTATGGCTACACCTTC
CDR3 protein: CARSLEENYGYTF
D gene: -
J gene: TRBJ1-2
V gene: TRBV5-3
clone size: few